Below, 5 T cell receptor beta chains from the same sample are listed, as sequenced in a study of blood T cells in healthy people across ages. Combining a sample-barcoded 5' primer with a J-beta primer mix, a second PCR ran for roughly 7 to 11 cycles. TCRdb re-called the 5' RACE reads with MiXCR, one entry per CDR3 protein. The repertoire holds approximately 810,000 distinct CDR3 sequences, more than 25% seen once, with roughly 17% in the top ten. Specimen: blood. The receptors were sampled from an elderly woman in good health.

The chain combines TRBV7-2 with TRBJ2-5; 11 bases fit TRBD1. V trimming: 2 bases; J trimming: 1 base; junction bases outside the gene matches: 3. The CDR3 contains 16 residues. Germline V gene data show CDR1 as SGHTA and CDR2 as FQGNSA. This chain's CDR3 is CASSLQGTGGQETQYF. The CDR3 DNA sequence: TGTGCCAGCAGCTTACAAGGGACAGGGGGCCAAGAGACCCAGTACTTC.

The chain is built from TRBV20-1 and TRBJ2-3; 13 bases map to TRBD2. The CDR3 totals 15 residues. V trimming: 6 bases; J trimming: 5 bases; junction bases outside the gene matches: 8. The germline gives CDR1 DFQATT, CDR2 SNEGSKA (reference sequence). In DNA form, the CDR3 reads TGCAGTGCCTTTAGACTAGCGGGGGGTGGAGATACGCAGTATTTT. Amino acid sequence: CSAFRLAGGGDTQYF.

This clonotype was seen repeatedly, ten times or more. The chain has TRBV6-6 and TRBJ2-1; 7 bases are shared with TRBD1. Germline CDR1 MNHNY, CDR2 SVGAGI (reference sequence). The CDR3 loop spans 15 amino acids. V was clipped by 2 bases and J by 9 bases; unmatched bases: 10. CDR3 sequence reads: CASSYRDSARSEQFF. DNA of the CDR3: TGTGCCAGCAGTTACAGGGACAGCGCACGTAGTGAGCAGTTCTTC.

V gene TRBV30 combines with J gene TRBJ2-1; TRBD2 matches 13 bases. The CDR3 has 16 residues. The V and J ends lost 3 bases and 5 bases, in that order; junction bases with no gene match: 7. CDR1 and CDR2 from the germline V gene are GTSNPN and SVGIG (reference sequence). Here the CDR3 reads CAWRTSGGLRNNEQFF. The DNA for the CDR3 is TGTGCCTGGAGGACTAGCGGGGGGCTCAGGAACAATGAGCAGTTCTTC. Looking up the rest from reference TRBV30 and TRBJ2-1 gives the full variable domain: SQTIHQWPATLVQPVGSPLSLECTVEGTSNPNLYWYRQAAGRGLQLLFYSVGIGQISSEVPQNLSASRPQDRQFILSSKKLLLSDSGFYLCAWRTSGGLRNNEQFFGPGTRLTVL.

The genes are TRBV3-1 and TRBJ1-2; D is unclear. This CDR3 contains 15 residues. Per the germline V gene, CDR1 is LGHDT and CDR2 is YNNKEL (reference sequence). The V end was cut by 5 bases, the J end by 0 bases, with 13 bases between. For the CDR3, the DNA is TGTGCCAGCAGCGGCCGGGGATTAGCTAACTATGGCTACACCTTC. Its translation: CASSGRGLANYGYTF. Together with reference TRBV3-1 and TRBJ1-2, the CDR3 gives the full variable domain: DTAVSQTPKYLVTQMGNDKSIKCEQNLGHDTMYWYKQDSKKFLKIMFSYNNKELIINETVPNRFSPKSPDKAHLNLHINSLELGDSAVYFCASSGRGLANYGYTFGSGTRLTVV.